This TCR beta chain was profiled in a study of control samples from healthy donors and cancer patients. Data came from immunoSEQ multiplex PCR; TCRdb stores just in-frame clones and leaves some out. Of about 31,000 clones listed, approximately 93% are singletons. CDR3 length equals 14 residues. The germline V and J ends were trimmed by 3 bases and 2 bases, with 9 bases remaining between them. CDR1 SGHRS and CDR2 YFSETQ come from the germline V gene. The sequence derives from a man aged 55 to 69 in good health. What was sequenced was blood. This chain joins TRBV5-1 and TRBJ2-1; a possible D gene is TRBD2 (6 bases). CDR3 loop: CASSSEGTYNEQFF. Written as DNA, the CDR3 is TGCGCCAGCAGCTCGGAGGGTACCTACAATGAGCAGTTCTTC. The whole variable domain, remainder taken from reference TRBV5-1 and TRBJ2-1, is KAGVTQTPRYLIKTRGQQVTLSCSPISGHRSVSWYQQTPGQGLQFLFEYFSETQRNKGNFPGRFSGRQFSNSRSEMNVSTLELGDSALYLCASSSEGTYNEQFFGPGTRLTVL.